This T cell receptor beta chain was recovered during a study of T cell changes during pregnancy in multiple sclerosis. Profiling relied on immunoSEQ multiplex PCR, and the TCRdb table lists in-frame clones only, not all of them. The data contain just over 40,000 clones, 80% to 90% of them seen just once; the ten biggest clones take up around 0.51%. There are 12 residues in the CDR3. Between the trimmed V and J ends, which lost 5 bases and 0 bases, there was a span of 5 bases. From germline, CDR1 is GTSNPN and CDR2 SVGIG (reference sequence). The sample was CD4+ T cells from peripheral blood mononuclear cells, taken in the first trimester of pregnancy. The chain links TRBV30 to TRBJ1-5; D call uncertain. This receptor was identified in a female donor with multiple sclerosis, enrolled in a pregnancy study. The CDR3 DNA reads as TGTGCCTGGGCGAATAGCAATCAGCCCCAGCATTTT. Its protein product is CAWANSNQPQHF.